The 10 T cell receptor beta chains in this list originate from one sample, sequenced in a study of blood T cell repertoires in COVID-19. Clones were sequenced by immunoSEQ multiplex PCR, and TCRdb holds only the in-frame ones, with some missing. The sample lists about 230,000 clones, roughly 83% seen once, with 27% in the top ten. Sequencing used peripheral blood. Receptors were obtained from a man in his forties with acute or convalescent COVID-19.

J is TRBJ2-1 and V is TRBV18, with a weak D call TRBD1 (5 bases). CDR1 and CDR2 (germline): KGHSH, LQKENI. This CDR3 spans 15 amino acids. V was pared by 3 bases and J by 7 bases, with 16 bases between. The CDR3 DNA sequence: TGTGCCAGCTCACCCGGGCAGGGCCTTTCGAATGAGCAGTTCTTC. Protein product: CASSPGQGLSNEQFF.

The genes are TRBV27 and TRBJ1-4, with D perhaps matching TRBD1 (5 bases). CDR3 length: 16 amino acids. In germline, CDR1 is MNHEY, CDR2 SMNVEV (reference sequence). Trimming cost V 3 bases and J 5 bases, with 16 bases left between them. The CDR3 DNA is TGTGCCAGCAGTTTGGCAGGGCTTCCCGGGAATGAAAAACTGTTTTTT. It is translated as CASSLAGLPGNEKLFF. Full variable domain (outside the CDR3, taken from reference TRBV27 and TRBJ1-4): EAQVTQNPRYLITVTGKKLTVTCSQNMNHEYMSWYRQDPGLGLRQIYYSMNVEVTDKGDVPEGYKVSRKEKRNFPLILESPSPNQTSLYFCASSLAGLPGNEKLFFGSGTQLSVL.

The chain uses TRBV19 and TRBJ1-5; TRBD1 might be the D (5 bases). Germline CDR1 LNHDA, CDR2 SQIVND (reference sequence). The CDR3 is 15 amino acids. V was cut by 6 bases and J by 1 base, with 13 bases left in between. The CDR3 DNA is TGTGCCAGTAGAGGCAGGGAACTGAGCAATCAGCCCCAGCATTTT. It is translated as CASRGRELSNQPQHF.

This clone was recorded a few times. CDR3 loop: CSVIRVNYGYTF. Here the CDR3 DNA reads TGCAGCGTTATCAGGGTTAACTATGGCTACACCTTC. This chain connects TRBV29-1 to TRBJ1-2; perhaps TRBD1 as D (5 bases). Trimming removed 5 bases at V and 1 base at J, with 8 bases between. CDR1 is SQVTM and CDR2 is ANQGSEA in the germline V gene. CDR3 length equals 12 residues. Drawing the rest from reference TRBV29-1 and TRBJ1-2, the complete variable domain is SAVISQKPSRDICQRGTSLTIQCQVDSQVTMMFWYRQQPGQSLTLIATANQGSEATYESGFVIDKFPISRPNLTFSTLTVSNMSPEDSSIYLCSVIRVNYGYTFGSGTRLTVV.

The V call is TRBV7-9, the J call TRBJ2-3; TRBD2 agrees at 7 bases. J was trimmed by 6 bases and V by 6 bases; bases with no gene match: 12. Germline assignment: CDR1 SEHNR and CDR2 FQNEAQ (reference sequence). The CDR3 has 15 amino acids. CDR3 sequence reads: CASSFLAGAGDTQYF. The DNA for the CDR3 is TGTGCCAGCAGTTTTCTGGCGGGAGCAGGGGATACGCAGTATTTT.

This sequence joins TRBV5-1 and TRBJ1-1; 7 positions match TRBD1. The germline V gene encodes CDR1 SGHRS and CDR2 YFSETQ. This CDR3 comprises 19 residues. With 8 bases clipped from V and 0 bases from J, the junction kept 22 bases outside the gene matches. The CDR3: CARATGVFRGGGLNTEAFF. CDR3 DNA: TGCGCCAGGGCAACAGGGGTTTTTCGTGGTGGGGGCCTGAACACTGAAGCTTTCTTT.

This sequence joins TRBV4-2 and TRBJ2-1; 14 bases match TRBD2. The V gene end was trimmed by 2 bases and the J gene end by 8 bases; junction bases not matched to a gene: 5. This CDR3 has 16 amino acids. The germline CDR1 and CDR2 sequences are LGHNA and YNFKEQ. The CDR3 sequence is CASSQLKTSGRDEQFF. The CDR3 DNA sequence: TGTGCCAGCAGCCAACTCAAGACTAGCGGGAGGGATGAGCAGTTCTTC.

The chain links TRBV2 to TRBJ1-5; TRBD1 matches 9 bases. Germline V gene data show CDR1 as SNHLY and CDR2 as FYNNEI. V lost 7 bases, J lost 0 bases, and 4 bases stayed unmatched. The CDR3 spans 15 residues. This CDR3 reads CASTGTGISNQPQHF. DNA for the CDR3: TGTGCCAGCACCGGGACAGGGATTAGCAATCAGCCCCAGCATTTT.

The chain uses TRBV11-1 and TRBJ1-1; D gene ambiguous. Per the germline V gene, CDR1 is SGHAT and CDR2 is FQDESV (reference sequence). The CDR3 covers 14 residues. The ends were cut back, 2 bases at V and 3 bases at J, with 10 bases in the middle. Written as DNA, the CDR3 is TGTGCCAGCAGCTTAAGGAGCACCGACACTGAAGCTTTCTTT. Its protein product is CASSLRSTDTEAFF.

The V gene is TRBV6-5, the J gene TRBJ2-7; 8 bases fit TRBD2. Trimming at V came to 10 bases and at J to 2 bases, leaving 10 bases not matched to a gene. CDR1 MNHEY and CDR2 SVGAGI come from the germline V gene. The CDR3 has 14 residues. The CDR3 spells CATGDTSGTYEQYF. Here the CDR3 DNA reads TGTGCCACGGGGGACACTAGCGGAACCTACGAGCAGTACTTC.